This TCR beta chain was sequenced during a study of blood T cell repertoires in COVID-19. At the level of the study: The cDNA or gDNA used as material had been derived from T cells, B-cell-depleted T cells, or PBMCs.

In the original processing: The assay estimated nucleated cells by amplifying reference gene primers. The method was immunoSEQ multiplex PCR; TCRdb's version includes in-frame clones alone and lacks a portion of them. V and J calls and clone size come straight from that table; D and trimming were deduced from the DNA. The sample comprises 150,000 to 200,000 clones, roughly 87% of which are singletons, and 1.9% rests with the top ten. The CDR3 consists of 14 residues. V was clipped by 7 bases and J by 8 bases; unmatched bases: 9. CDR1 is MNHEY and CDR2 is SMNVEV in the germline V gene (reference sequence).

The sequence was collected from a man younger than 30 who had recovered from COVID-19. Input material: peripheral blood. The chain carries TRBV27 and TRBJ1-2, with TRBD1 identical over 11 bases. This CDR3 reads CASKRTGGLGGYTF. DNA for the CDR3: TGTGCCAGCAAGAGGACAGGGGGCCTTGGGGGCTACACCTTC.